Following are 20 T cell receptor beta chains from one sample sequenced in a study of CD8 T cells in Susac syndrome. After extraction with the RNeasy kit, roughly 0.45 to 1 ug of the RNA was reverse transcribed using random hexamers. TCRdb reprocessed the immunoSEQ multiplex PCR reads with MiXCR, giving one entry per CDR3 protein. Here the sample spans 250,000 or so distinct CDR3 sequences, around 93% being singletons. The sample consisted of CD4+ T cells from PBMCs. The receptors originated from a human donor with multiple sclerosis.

CDR3 bases: TGTGCCAGCAGCTATGATGGGGGCATTCAGTACTTC. Protein: CASSYDGGIQYF. J is TRBJ2-4 and V is TRBV7-3; D possibly uses TRBD1 or TRBD2 (5 bases each). V was pared by 4 bases and J by 9 bases, with 10 bases between. This CDR3 spans 12 amino acids. CDR1 SGHTA and CDR2 FQGTGA come from the germline V gene.

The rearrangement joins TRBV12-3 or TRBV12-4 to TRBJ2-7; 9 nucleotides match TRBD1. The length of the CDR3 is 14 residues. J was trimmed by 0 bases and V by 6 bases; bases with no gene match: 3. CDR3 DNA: TGTGCCAGCAGAGGGACAGGGAGCTCCTACGAGCAGTACTTC. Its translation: CASRGTGSSYEQYF.

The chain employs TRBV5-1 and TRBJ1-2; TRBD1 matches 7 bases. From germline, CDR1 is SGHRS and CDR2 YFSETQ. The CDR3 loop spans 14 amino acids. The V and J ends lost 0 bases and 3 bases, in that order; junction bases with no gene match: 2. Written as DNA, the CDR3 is TGCGCCAGCAGCTTGGCCGACAGGGACTATGGCTACACCTTC. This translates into CASSLADRDYGYTF.

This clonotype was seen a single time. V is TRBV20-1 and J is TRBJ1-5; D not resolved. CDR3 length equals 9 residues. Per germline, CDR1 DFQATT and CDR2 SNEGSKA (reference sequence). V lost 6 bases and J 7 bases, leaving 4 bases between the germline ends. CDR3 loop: CSAGQPQHF. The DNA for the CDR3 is TGCAGTGCCGGACAGCCCCAGCATTTT.

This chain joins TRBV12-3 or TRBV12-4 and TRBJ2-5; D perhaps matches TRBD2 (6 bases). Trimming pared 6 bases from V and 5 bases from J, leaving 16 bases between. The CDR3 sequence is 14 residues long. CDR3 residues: CASRLDGGMETQYF. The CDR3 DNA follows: TGTGCCAGCAGACTCGACGGCGGGATGGAGACCCAGTACTTC.

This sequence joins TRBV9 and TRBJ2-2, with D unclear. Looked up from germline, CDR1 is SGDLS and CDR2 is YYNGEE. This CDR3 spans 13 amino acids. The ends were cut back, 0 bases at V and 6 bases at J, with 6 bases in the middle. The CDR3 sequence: CASSVGMAGELFF. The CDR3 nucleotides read TGTGCCAGCAGCGTAGGAATGGCCGGGGAGCTGTTTTTT.

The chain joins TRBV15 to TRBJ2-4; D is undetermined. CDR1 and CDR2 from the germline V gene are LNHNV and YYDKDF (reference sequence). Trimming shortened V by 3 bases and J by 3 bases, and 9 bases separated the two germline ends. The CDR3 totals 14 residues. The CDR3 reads CATSSGTGKNIQYF. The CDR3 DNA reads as TGTGCCACCAGCAGCGGCACGGGCAAAAACATTCAGTACTTC.

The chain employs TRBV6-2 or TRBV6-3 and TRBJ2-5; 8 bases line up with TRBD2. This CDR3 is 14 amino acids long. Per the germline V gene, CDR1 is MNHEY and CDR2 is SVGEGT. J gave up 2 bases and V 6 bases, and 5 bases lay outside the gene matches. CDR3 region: CASSTGGIQETQYF. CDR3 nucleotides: TGTGCCAGCAGCACGGGGGGGATACAAGAGACCCAGTACTTC.

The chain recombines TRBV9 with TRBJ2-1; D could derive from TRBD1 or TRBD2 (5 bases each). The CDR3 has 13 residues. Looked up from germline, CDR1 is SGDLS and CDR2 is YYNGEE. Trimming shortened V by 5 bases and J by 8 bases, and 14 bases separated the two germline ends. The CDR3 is CASSGDGPHEQFF. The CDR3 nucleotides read TGTGCCAGCAGTGGGGACGGCCCGCATGAGCAGTTCTTC.

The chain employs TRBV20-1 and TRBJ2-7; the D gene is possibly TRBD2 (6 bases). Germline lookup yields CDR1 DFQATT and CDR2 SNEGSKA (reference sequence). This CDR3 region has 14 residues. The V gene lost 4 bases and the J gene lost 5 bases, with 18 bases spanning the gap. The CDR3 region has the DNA TGCAGTGCTACCTTGTGCGGAGGGCTGGACGAGCAGTACGTC. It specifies CSATLCGGLDEQYV.

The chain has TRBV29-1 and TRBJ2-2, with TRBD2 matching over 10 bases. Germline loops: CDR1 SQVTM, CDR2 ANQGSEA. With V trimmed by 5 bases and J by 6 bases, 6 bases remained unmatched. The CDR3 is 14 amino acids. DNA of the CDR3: TGCAGCGTTCAACTAGCGGGACGCGCCGGGGAGCTGTTTTTT. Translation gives CSVQLAGRAGELFF.

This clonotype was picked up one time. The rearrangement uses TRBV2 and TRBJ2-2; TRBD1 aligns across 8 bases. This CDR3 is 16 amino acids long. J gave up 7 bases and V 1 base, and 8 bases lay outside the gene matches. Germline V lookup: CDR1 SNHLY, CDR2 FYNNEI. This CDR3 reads CASSEGWTGLGGELFF. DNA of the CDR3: TGTGCCAGCAGTGAAGGGTGGACAGGGCTGGGCGGGGAGCTGTTTTTT.

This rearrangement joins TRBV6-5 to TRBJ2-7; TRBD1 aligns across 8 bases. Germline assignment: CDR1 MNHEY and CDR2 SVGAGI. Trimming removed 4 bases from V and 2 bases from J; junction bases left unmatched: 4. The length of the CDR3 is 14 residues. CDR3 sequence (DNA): TGTGCCAGCAGTTCACGGACAGGGACCTACGAGCAGTACTTC. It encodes CASSSRTGTYEQYF.

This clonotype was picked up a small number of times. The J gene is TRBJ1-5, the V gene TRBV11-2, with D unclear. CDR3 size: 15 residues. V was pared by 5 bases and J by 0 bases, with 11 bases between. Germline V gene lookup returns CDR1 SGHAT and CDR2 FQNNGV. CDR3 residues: CASSQAGNSNQPQHF. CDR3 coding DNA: TGTGCCAGCAGCCAGGCAGGAAATAGCAATCAGCCCCAGCATTTT. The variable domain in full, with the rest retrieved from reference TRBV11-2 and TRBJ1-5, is EAGVAQSPRYKIIEKRQSVAFWCNPISGHATLYWYQQILGQGPKLLIQFQNNGVVDDSQLPKDRFSAERLKGVDSTLKIQPAKLEDSAVYLCASSQAGNSNQPQHFGDGTRLSIL.

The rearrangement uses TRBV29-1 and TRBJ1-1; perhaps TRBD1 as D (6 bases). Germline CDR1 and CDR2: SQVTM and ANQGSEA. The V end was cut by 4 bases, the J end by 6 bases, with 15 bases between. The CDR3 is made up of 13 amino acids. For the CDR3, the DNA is TGCAGCGTTGTTTGGGGGCGCGGGGCTGAAGCTTTCTTT. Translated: CSVVWGRGAEAFF.

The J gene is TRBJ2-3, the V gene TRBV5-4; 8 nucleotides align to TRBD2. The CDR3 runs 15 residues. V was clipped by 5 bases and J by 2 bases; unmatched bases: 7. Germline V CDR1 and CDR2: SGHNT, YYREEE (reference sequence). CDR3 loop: CASSLRGGNTDTQYF. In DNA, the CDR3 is TGTGCCAGCAGTCTACGGGGGGGAAACACAGATACGCAGTATTTT.

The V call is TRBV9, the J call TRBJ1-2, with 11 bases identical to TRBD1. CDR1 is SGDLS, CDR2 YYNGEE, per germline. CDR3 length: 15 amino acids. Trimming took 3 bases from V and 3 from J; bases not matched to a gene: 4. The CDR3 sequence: CASSGRTGGDYGYTF. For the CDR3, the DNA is TGTGCCAGCAGCGGAAGGACAGGGGGCGACTATGGCTACACCTTC.

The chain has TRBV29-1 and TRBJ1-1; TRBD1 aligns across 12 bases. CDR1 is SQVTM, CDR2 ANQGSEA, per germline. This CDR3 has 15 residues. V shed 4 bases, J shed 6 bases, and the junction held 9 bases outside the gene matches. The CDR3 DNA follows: TGCAGCGTTGTAGGGACAGGGGGCAGATTAGCTGAAGCTTTCTTT. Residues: CSVVGTGGRLAEAFF.

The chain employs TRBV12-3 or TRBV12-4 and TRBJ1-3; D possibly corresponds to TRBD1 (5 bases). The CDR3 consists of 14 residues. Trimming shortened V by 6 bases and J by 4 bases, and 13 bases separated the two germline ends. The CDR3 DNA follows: TGTGCCAGCAGAAAGGACACCCCCGGAAACACCATATATTTT. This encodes CASRKDTPGNTIYF.

CDR3 nucleotide sequence: TGTGCCAGCAGCCTCCTAGGAGCCGAGAACACCGGGGAGCTGTTTTTT. It encodes CASSLLGAENTGELFF. The genes are TRBV5-4 and TRBJ2-2; D unclear. Trimming shortened V by 4 bases and J by 1 base, and 14 bases separated the two germline ends. This CDR3 region has 16 residues. Germline-derived CDR1 and CDR2 are SGHNT and YYREEE (reference sequence).